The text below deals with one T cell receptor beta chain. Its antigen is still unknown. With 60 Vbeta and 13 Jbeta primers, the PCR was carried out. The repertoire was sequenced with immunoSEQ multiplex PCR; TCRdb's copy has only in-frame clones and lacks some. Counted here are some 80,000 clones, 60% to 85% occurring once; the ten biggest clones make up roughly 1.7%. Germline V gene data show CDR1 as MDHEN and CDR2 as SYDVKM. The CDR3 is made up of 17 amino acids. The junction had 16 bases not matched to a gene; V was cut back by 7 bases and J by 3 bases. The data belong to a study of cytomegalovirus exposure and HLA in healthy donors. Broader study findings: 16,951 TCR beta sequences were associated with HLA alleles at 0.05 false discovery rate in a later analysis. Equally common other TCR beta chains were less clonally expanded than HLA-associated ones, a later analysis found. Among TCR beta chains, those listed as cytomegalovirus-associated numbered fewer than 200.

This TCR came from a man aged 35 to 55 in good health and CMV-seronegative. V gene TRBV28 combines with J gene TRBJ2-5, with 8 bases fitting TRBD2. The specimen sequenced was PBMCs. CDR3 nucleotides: TGTGCCAGCAACCCGGGGGACGGGAGGGCCGAGGAAGAGACCCAGTACTTC. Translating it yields CASNPGDGRAEEETQYF. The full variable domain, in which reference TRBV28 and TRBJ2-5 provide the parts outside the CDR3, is DVKVTQSSRYLVKRTGEKVFLECVQDMDHENMFWYRQDPGLGLRLIYFSYDVKMKEKGDIPEGYSVSREKKERFSLILESASTNQTSMYLCASNPGDGRAEEETQYFGPGTRLLVL.